This is a list of T cell receptor beta chains from one sample in a study of T-cell memory formation after mild COVID-19. TCRdb fed the 5' RACE reads into MiXCR, producing one record per CDR3 protein. The sample contains under 250,000 distinct CDR3 sequences, 10% to 13% of which appear only once. What was sequenced was PBMCs or a T cell subset sorted from them (not recorded which). These receptors were taken from a man aged 18 to 29 who had mild COVID-19 (a few samples of this study predate the infection). Cell type and time point are not known. Each CDR3 is given with its conserved first and last residue. A D gene is named only where the DNA matches it firmly. Clone size appears in some rows only: once, few, many, or a class for an expanded clone.

d_call	v_call	j_call	clone_size	cdr3_nt	cdr3_aa
TRBD2	TRBV12-3/TRBV12-4	TRBJ2-3	NA	TGTGCCAGCAGGGAGCGGGGGGGCTGGCCAGATACGCAGTATTTT	CASRERGGWPDTQYF
NA	TRBV20-1	TRBJ1-2	NA	TGCAGTGCTAGCCTCGGGGATGGCTACACCTTC	CSASLGDGYTF
NA	TRBV6-5	TRBJ2-7	many	TGTGCCAGCAGTTACTCGGAGCTAGGGGGGACCTACGAGCAGTACTTC	CASSYSELGGTYEQYF
TRBD1	TRBV6-2/TRBV6-3	TRBJ2-3	few	TGTGCCAGCCTTCACAGGGGGACGCTCACAGATACGCAGTATTTT	CASLHRGTLTDTQYF
NA	TRBV27	TRBJ1-1	many	TGTGCCAGCAGTTTTAAAGAGACCACTGAAGCTTTCTTT	CASSFKETTEAFF
NA	TRBV5-1	TRBJ1-1	NA	TGCGCCAGCTATCCCCTCGGGAGCACTGAAGCTTTCTTT	CASYPLGSTEAFF
TRBD1	TRBV5-1	TRBJ2-2	many	TGCGCCAGCAGCCCGCCGGGACAGGGCAACACCGGGGAGCTGTTTTTT	CASSPPGQGNTGELFF
TRBD1	TRBV7-2	TRBJ2-7	NA	TGTGCCAGCAGCCCTCTTGACGAGGACAGGCCAGGAAGAAGCTCCTACGAGCAGTACTTC	CASSPLDEDRPGRSSYEQYF
TRBD1	TRBV24-1	TRBJ2-1	many	TGTGCCACCAGTGATTCGAGGCAGGGGGCAAGCAATGAGCAGTTCTTC	CATSDSRQGASNEQFF
TRBD1	TRBV27	TRBJ2-3	few	TGTGCCAGCAGTCGGGACAGGGCTAGCACAGATACGCAGTATTTT	CASSRDRASTDTQYF
NA	TRBV29-1	TRBJ2-7	NA	TGCAGCGCTCCGACGGACAGTACCGACGAGCAGTACTTC	CSAPTDSTDEQYF
NA	TRBV9	TRBJ2-3	NA	TGTGCCAGCAGCCGGAGCGGGTTCCTCACAGATACGCAGTATTTT	CASSRSGFLTDTQYF
TRBD1	TRBV7-2	TRBJ2-5	few	TGTGCCAGCAGCGCTACAGGGGGGCCAGAGACCCAGTACTTC	CASSATGGPETQYF
NA	TRBV6-2/TRBV6-3	TRBJ1-2	NA	TGTGCCAGCAGTCCCGGGACATCCTATGGCTACACCTTC	CASSPGTSYGYTF
NA	TRBV28	TRBJ1-3	NA	TGTGCCAGCAGCCAACCAGGGAGCTCTGGAAACACCATATATTTT	CASSQPGSSGNTIYF
NA	TRBV7-9	TRBJ2-1	NA	TGTGCCAGCAGTCCGGACGGCTCCTACAATGAGCAGTTCTTC	CASSPDGSYNEQFF
TRBD1	TRBV20-1	TRBJ1-1	NA	TGCAGTGCTAGAGATCATCAGGGGGCGAACACTGAAGCTTTCTTT	CSARDHQGANTEAFF
TRBD2	TRBV5-1	TRBJ2-2	NA	TGCGCCAGCAGCAACCGACTAGCGGGAGTTACCGGGGAGCTGTTTTTT	CASSNRLAGVTGELFF
NA	TRBV4-1	TRBJ1-2	few	TGCGCCAGCCGAGGGGCCACTAACTATGGCTACACCTTC	CASRGATNYGYTF
NA	TRBV21-1	TRBJ2-7	few	TGTGCCAGCACCCCGGGACAGTTTATCTCCTACGAGCAGTACTTC	CASTPGQFISYEQYF
NA	TRBV6-2/TRBV6-3	TRBJ1-5	NA	TGTGCCAGCAGTTACGGAAATAGCAATCAGCCCCAGCATTTT	CASSYGNSNQPQHF
TRBD2	TRBV9	TRBJ2-7	few	TGTGCCAGCAGCGTAGGTGTGACTAGCGGGGACCATACCTACGAGCAGTACTTC	CASSVGVTSGDHTYEQYF
NA	TRBV4-3	TRBJ2-3	NA	TGCGCCAGCAGCCAACTAGGCCATGCAGATACGCAGTATTTT	CASSQLGHADTQYF
NA	TRBV7-9	TRBJ1-1	few	TGTGCCAGGGGAGGGAGGACACCAATGATGAACACTGAAGCTTTCTTT	CARGGRTPMMNTEAFF
NA	TRBV5-1	TRBJ1-1	few	TGCGCCAGCAGCTTGGAGGGGGTAAACACTGAAGCTTTCTTT	CASSLEGVNTEAFF
NA	TRBV7-2	TRBJ2-2	NA	TGTGCCAGCAGTTCGTACGGGGACGGGGAGCTGTTTTTT	CASSSYGDGELFF
NA	TRBV29-1	TRBJ2-3	NA	TGCAGCGTGGAGAAGGGAATGAATACGCAGTATTTT	CSVEKGMNTQYF
TRBD1	TRBV6-2/TRBV6-3	TRBJ2-1	many	TGTGCCAGCAGTTCCCTCAGGACAGGAGAAAACAATGAGCAGTTCTTC	CASSSLRTGENNEQFF
NA	TRBV20-1	TRBJ2-5	few	TGCAGTGCCCCGGAGGGGACCCAGTACTTC	CSAPEGTQYF
NA	TRBV5-1	TRBJ2-1	many	TGCGCCAGCAGCCGGCCCTCCTACAATGAGCAGTTCTTC	CASSRPSYNEQFF
TRBD2	TRBV25-1	TRBJ2-1	few	TGTGCCAGCATGCGGCGGGGGGGATACAATGAGCAGTTCTTC	CASMRRGGYNEQFF
NA	TRBV6-4	TRBJ2-3	few	TGTGCCAGCAGTGACTCGAAGGGCAGAACGCAGTATTTT	CASSDSKGRTQYF
NA	TRBV20-1	TRBJ1-1	NA	TGCAGTGCTAGAGATTGGAGAGGGCGAGGCACTGAAGCTTTCTTT	CSARDWRGRGTEAFF
NA	TRBV5-1	TRBJ2-3	few	TGCGCCAGCAGCTTGGATAGCGAGAAGCAGTATTTT	CASSLDSEKQYF
NA	TRBV6-2/TRBV6-3	TRBJ2-1	few	TGTGCCAGCAGTTGGGCTGCTGAGCAGTTCTTC	CASSWAAEQFF
TRBD1	TRBV5-4	TRBJ1-6	few	TGTGCCAGCAGCTTGGACAGGGGGCCGAATTCACCCCTCCACTTT	CASSLDRGPNSPLHF
NA	TRBV5-1	TRBJ2-5	few	TGCGCCAGCAGCTTGGAATGGCTCCAGGGTGGGCAAGAGACCCAGTACTTC	CASSLEWLQGGQETQYF
NA	TRBV2	TRBJ2-1	NA	TGTGCCAGCAACCAGGGTGAGGATGAGCAGTTCTTC	CASNQGEDEQFF
TRBD1	TRBV15	TRBJ1-1	few	TGTGCCACCAGCAGAGTTGGCCTTGGGACAGGGCCCTCGAAGAACACTGAAGCTTTCTTT	CATSRVGLGTGPSKNTEAFF
NA	TRBV4-3	TRBJ1-1	few	TGCGCCAGCAGCCAAGGGGCCGAGAACACTGAAGCTTTCTTT	CASSQGAENTEAFF